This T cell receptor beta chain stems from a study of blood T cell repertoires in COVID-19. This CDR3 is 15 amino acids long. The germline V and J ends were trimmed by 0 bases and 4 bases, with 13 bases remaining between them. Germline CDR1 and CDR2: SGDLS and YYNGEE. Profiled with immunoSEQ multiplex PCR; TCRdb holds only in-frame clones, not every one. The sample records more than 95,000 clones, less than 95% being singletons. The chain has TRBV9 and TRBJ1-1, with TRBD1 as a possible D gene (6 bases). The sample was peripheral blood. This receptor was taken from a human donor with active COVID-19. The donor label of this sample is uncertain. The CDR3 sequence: CASSVAREGGTEAFF. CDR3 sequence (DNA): TGTGCCAGCAGCGTAGCCCGGGAAGGGGGCACTGAAGCTTTCTTT.